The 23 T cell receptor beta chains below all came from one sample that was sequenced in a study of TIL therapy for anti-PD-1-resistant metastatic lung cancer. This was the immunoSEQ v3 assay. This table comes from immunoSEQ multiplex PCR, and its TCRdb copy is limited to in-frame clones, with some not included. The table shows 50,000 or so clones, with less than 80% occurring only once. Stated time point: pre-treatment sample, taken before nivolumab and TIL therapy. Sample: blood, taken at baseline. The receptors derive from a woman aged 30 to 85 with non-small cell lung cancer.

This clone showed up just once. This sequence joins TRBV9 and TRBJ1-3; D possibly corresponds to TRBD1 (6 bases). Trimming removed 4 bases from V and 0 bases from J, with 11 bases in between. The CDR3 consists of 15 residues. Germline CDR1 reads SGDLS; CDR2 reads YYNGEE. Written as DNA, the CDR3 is TGTGCCAGCAGCCCAGGACAGTCCTCTGGAAACACCATATATTTT. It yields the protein CASSPGQSSGNTIYF.

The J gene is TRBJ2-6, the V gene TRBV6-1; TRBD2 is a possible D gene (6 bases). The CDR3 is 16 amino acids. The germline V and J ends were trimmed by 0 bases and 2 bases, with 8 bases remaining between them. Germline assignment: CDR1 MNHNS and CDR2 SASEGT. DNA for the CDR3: TGTGCCAGCAGTGAAGCGACGGGGGCTGGGGCCAACGTCCTGACTTTC. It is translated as CASSEATGAGANVLTF.

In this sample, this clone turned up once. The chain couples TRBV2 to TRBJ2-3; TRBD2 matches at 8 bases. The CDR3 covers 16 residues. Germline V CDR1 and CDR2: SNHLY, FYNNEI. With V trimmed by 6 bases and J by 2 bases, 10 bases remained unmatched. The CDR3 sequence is CASRKTSGSYTDTQYF. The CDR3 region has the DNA TGTGCCAGCAGGAAAACTAGCGGAAGCTACACAGATACGCAGTATTTT.

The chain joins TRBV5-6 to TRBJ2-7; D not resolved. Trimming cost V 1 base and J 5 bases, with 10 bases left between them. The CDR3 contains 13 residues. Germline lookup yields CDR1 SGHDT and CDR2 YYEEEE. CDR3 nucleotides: TGTGCCAGCAGCTTGACTCCGACCCACGAGCAGTACTTC. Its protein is CASSLTPTHEQYF.

CDR3 DNA: TGTGCCAGCAGCTCCCAGGTTACCGGGGGCTACACCTTC. Translating it yields CASSSQVTGGYTF. The chain is built from TRBV7-9 and TRBJ1-2; unclear D gene. CDR1 SEHNR and CDR2 FQNEAQ come from the germline V gene (reference sequence). CDR3 length equals 13 residues. The ends were cut back, 4 bases at V and 8 bases at J, with 14 bases in the middle.

The CDR3 spells CASSLVLSGGSHQPQHF. The CDR3 coding sequence is TGTGCCAGCAGTCTGGTCCTTTCAGGGGGAAGTCATCAGCCCCAGCATTTT. The chain has TRBV11-2 and TRBJ1-5; 7 bases line up with TRBD1. Looked up from germline, CDR1 is SGHAT and CDR2 is FQNNGV. The CDR3 runs 17 residues. Germline trimming cut 6 bases from V and 5 bases from J; bases unmatched to any gene: 16.

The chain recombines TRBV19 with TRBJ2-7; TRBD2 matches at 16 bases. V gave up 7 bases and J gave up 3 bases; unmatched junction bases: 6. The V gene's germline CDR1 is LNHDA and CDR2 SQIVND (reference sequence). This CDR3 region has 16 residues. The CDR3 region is CASKGLAGGPYYEQYF. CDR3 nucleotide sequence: TGTGCCAGTAAGGGACTAGCGGGGGGGCCTTACTACGAGCAGTACTTC.

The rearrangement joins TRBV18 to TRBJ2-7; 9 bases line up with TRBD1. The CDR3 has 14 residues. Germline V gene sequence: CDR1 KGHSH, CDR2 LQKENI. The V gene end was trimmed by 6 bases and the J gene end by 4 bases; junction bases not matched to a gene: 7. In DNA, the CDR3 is TGTGCCAGCTCCCCGCGACAGGGGGTTTACGAGCAGTACTTC. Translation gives CASSPRQGVYEQYF.

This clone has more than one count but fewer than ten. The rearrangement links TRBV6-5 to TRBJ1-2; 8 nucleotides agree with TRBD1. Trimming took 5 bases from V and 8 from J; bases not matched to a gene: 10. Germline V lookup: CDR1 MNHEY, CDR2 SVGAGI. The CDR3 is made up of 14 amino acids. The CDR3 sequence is CASSRRGTGVGYTF. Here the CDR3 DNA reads TGTGCCAGCAGTAGGCGTGGGACAGGAGTCGGCTACACCTTC.

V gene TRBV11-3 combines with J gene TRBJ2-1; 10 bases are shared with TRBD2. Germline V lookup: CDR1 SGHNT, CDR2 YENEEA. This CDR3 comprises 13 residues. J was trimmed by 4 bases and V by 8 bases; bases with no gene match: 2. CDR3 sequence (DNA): TGTGCCAGCCAGCGGGAGGGTTACAATGAGCAGTTCTTC. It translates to CASQREGYNEQFF.

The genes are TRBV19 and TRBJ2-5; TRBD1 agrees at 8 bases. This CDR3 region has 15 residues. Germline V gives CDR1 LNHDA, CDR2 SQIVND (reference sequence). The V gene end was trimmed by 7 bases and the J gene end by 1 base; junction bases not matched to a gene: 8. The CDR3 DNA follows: TGTGCCAGTACCTCACTAACAGGGGGCCAAGAGACCCAGTACTTC. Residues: CASTSLTGGQETQYF.

The CDR3 nucleotides are TGCGCCAGCAGCTTGGACATCGGATGGGACACTGAAGCTTTCTTT. As protein: CASSLDIGWDTEAFF. The chain carries TRBV5-1 and TRBJ1-1; D uncertain. V shed 0 bases and J shed 3 bases, with 12 bases lying between them. Looked up from germline, CDR1 is SGHRS and CDR2 is YFSETQ. The CDR3 is 15 amino acids.

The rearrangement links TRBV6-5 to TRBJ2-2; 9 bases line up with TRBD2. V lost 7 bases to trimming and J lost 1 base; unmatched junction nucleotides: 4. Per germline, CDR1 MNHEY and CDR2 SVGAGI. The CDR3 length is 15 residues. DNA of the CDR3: TGTGCCAGCATTGGACTAGCGATGAACACCGGGGAGCTGTTTTTT. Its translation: CASIGLAMNTGELFF.

The DNA for the CDR3 is TGCGCCAGCAGCTCCTACTCCACCCGGGAAAAGGCTAGGAACACTGAAGCTTTCTTT. It translates to CASSSYSTREKARNTEAFF. The V call is TRBV4-1, the J call TRBJ1-1; the D is unclear. This CDR3 comprises 19 residues. V dropped 5 bases and J dropped 1 base, with 26 bases sitting between them. Germline CDR1 reads MGHRA; CDR2 reads YSYEKL.

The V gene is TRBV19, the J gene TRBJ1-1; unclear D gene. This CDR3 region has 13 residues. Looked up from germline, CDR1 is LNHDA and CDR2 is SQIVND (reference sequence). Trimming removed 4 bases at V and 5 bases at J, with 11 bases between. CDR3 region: CASSTLKGTEAFF. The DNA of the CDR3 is TGTGCCAGTAGTACGCTTAAGGGTACTGAAGCTTTCTTT.

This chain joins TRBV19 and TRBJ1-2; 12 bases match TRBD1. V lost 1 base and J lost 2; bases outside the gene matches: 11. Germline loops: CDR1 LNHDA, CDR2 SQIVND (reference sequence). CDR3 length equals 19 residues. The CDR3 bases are TGTGCCAGTAGTATAGGCCCATCCGGGACAGGGGGCAGAAACTATGGCTACACCTTC. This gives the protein CASSIGPSGTGGRNYGYTF. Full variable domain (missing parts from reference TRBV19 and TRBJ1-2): DGGITQSPKYLFRKEGQNVTLSCEQNLNHDAMYWYRQDPGQGLRLIYYSQIVNDFQKGDIAEGYSVSREKKESFPLTVTSAQKNPTAFYLCASSIGPSGTGGRNYGYTFGSGTRLTVV.

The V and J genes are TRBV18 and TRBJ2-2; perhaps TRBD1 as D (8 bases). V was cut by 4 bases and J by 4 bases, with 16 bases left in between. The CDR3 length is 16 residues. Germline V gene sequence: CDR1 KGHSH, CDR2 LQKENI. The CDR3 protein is CASSQAGQATTGELFF. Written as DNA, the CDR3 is TGTGCCAGCTCACAAGCGGGACAGGCGACCACCGGGGAGCTGTTTTTT.

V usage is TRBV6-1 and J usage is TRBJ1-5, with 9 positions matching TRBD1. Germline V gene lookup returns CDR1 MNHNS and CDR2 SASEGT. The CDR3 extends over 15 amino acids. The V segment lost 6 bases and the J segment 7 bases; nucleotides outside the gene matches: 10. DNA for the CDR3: TGTGCCAGCAGAAACTTACAGGGGGCTCAGCAGCCCCAGCATTTT. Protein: CASRNLQGAQQPQHF.

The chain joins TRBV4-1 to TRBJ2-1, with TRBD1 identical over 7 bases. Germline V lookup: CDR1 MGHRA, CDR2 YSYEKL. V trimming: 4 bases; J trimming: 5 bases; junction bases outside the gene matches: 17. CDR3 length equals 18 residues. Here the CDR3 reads CASSPDRVMVRRNNEQFF. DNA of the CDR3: TGCGCCAGCAGCCCTGACAGGGTTATGGTCCGAAGAAACAATGAGCAGTTCTTC.

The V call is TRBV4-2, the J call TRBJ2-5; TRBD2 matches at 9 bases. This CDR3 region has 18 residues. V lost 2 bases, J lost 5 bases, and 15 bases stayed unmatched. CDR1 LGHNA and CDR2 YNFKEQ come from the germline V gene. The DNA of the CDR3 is TGTGCCAGCAGCCAATCTGTTAGGTTGGGGACTAGCTGGGAGACCCAGTACTTC. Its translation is CASSQSVRLGTSWETQYF.

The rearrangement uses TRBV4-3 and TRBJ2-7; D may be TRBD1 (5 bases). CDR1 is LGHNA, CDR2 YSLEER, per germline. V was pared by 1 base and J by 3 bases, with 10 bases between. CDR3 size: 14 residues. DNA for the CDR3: TGCGCCAGCAGCCAAGCCCAGGGTTTCTACGAGCAGTACTTC. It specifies CASSQAQGFYEQYF.

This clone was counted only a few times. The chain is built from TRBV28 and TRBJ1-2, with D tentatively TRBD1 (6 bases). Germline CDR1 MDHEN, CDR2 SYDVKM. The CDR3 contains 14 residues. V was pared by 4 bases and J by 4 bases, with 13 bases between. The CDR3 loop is CASSWPRGTYGYTF. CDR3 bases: TGTGCCAGCAGTTGGCCGAGGGGGACCTATGGCTACACCTTC.

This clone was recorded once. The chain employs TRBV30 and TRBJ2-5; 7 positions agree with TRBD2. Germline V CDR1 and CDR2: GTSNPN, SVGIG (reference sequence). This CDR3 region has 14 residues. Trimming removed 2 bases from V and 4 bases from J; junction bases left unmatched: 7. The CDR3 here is CAWSLLASGETQYF. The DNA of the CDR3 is TGTGCCTGGAGTCTACTAGCGTCAGGAGAGACCCAGTACTTC.